These 24 T cell receptor beta chains came from one sample sequenced in a study of blood T cells in healthy people across ages. Next came a second PCR, run for about 6 to 12 cycles, which used a sample-barcoded 5' primer along with a J-beta primer mix. TCRdb analysed the 5' RACE reads with MiXCR anew, one entry per CDR3 protein. The sample shows about 1 million distinct CDR3 sequences, 45% of them seen only once. The material sequenced was blood. The receptors come from a woman aged 55-69 years in good health.

The gene calls are TRBV12-5 and TRBJ1-2, with D possibly TRBD1 on 5 matching bases. Per the germline V gene, CDR1 is LGHNT and CDR2 is FRNRAP. The V gene lost 1 base and the J gene lost 4 bases, with 19 bases spanning the gap. The CDR3 is made up of 17 amino acids. The CDR3 loop reads CASGLAVQGPVAYGYTF. CDR3 bases: TGTGCTAGTGGTTTGGCCGTCCAGGGCCCCGTGGCCTATGGCTACACCTTC.

This clonotype was seen just once. The chain carries TRBV19 and TRBJ2-6; 9 bases are a match to TRBD1. The CDR3 consists of 13 residues. Germline values: CDR1 LNHDA, CDR2 SQIVND (reference sequence). V lost 5 bases, J lost 12 bases, and 5 bases stayed unmatched. The CDR3 nucleotides are TGTGCCAGTAGTCTGGGACAGGGTGGCGTCCTGACTTTC. This sequence encodes CASSLGQGGVLTF.

This clonotype occurred a few times. V gene TRBV9 combines with J gene TRBJ2-4; 14 bases are shared with TRBD2. TRBJ2-5 matches the DNA end more closely, so the J call is doubtful. Per the germline V gene, CDR1 is SGDLS and CDR2 is YYNGEE. The CDR3 has 14 residues. The CDR3 DNA reads TGTGCCAGCGCTCGACTAGCGGGAGGGGAGACCCAGTACTTC. It is translated as CASARLAGGETQYF.

The chain carries TRBV27 and TRBJ2-7; TRBD2 matches 15 bases. The DNA end lines up better with TRBJ2-5; the J call may be wrong. This CDR3 is 17 amino acids long. From germline, CDR1 is MNHEY and CDR2 SMNVEV (reference sequence). The CDR3 DNA reads TGTGCCAGCAGCGAACCACCGGGACTAGCGGGAGGAGAGACCCAGTACTTC. It translates to CASSEPPGLAGGETQYF.

This chain links TRBV4-1 with TRBJ1-1; D unclear. The CDR3 consists of 14 residues. In germline, CDR1 is MGHRA, CDR2 YSYEKL. Trimming removed 1 base from V and 4 bases from J, with 10 bases in between. CDR3 region: CASSQGIGRTEAFF. The CDR3 region has the DNA TGCGCCAGCAGCCAAGGGATAGGGCGCACTGAAGCTTTCTTT.

The chain joins TRBV28 to TRBJ1-5; 12 positions agree with TRBD1. The germline V gene has CDR1 MDHEN and CDR2 SYDVKM. V lost 7 bases, J lost 7 bases, and 5 bases stayed unmatched. The CDR3 totals 14 residues. CDR3 bases: TGTGCCAGCACCGGGACAGGGGGCGGACAGCCCCAGCATTTT. It translates to CASTGTGGGQPQHF.

This chain uses TRBV14 with TRBJ2-3, with unresolved D. Germline-derived CDR1 and CDR2 are SGHDN and FVKESK. This CDR3 has 16 residues. Between the trimmed V and J ends, which lost 6 bases and 0 bases, there was a span of 16 bases. CDR3 bases: TGTGCCAGCAGTCATTTCCGAGGTTCTAGCACAGATACGCAGTATTTT. This gives the protein CASSHFRGSSTDTQYF.

V and J are TRBV7-9 and TRBJ2-7; the match to TRBD1 covers 9 bases. The V gene end was trimmed by 5 bases and the J gene end by 3 bases; junction bases not matched to a gene: 11. Germline assignment: CDR1 SEHNR and CDR2 FQNEAQ (reference sequence). The CDR3 loop spans 16 amino acids. In nucleotides, the CDR3 is TGTGCCAGCAGCCCCGCCTCCGGGACAGGGCTCTACGAGCAGTACTTC. Translating it yields CASSPASGTGLYEQYF.

The chain employs TRBV5-1 and TRBJ2-5, with 14 bases lining up with TRBD2. Trimming cost V 5 bases and J 1 base; bases outside gene matches: 4. The CDR3 is 16 amino acids. The germline gives CDR1 SGHRS, CDR2 YFSETQ. CDR3 nucleotides: TGCGCCAGCAGAGGACTAGCGGGAGGTATCCAAGAGACCCAGTACTTC. Its translation: CASRGLAGGIQETQYF.

In DNA, the CDR3 is TGTGCCAGCAGCGTAGTTTCGGGAGGGTACGAGCAGTACTTC. Its translation: CASSVVSGGYEQYF. The rearrangement joins TRBV9 to TRBJ2-7; 8 bases match TRBD2. Per the germline V gene, CDR1 is SGDLS and CDR2 is YYNGEE. The CDR3 is 14 amino acids. V shed 0 bases and J 4 bases; nucleotides not matched to a gene: 3.

The gene calls are TRBV12-3 or TRBV12-4 and TRBJ2-7; D perhaps matches TRBD1 (5 bases). Trimming removed 6 bases at V and 6 bases at J, with 12 bases between. This CDR3 comprises 12 residues. The CDR3 DNA reads as TGTGCCAGCAGATTCCAGGGTCTCGAGCAGTACTTC. This encodes CASRFQGLEQYF.

This clonotype was found a few times. The rearrangement uses TRBV27 and TRBJ2-6; tentative D call: TRBD2 (6 bases). CDR3 size: 18 residues. Germline-derived CDR1 and CDR2 are MNHEY and SMNVEV (reference sequence). V lost 2 bases and J lost 0, with 14 bases in between. CDR3 sequence: CASSLGWGVGSGANVLTF. The CDR3, as DNA: TGTGCCAGCAGTTTAGGGTGGGGGGTCGGCTCTGGGGCCAACGTCCTGACTTTC.

V usage is TRBV20-1 and J usage is TRBJ1-4, with a weak D call TRBD1 (6 bases). Germline CDR1 reads DFQATT; CDR2 reads SNEGSKA (reference sequence). This CDR3 contains 16 residues. Trimming cost V 3 bases and J 4 bases, with 18 bases left between them. The CDR3 loop reads CSARSPGGLLNEKLFF. The CDR3 DNA is TGCAGTGCTAGGTCCCCGGGGGGGCTCCTTAATGAAAAACTGTTTTTT.

Remarks on this clonotype: A much bigger clone sits one base away, suggesting this may be a read error. V usage is TRBV27 and J usage is TRBJ2-4; 9 nucleotides agree with TRBD2. Judging by the DNA end, TRBJ2-7 fits better; the J call may be wrong. Germline loops: CDR1 MNHEY, CDR2 SMNVEV (reference sequence). The CDR3 loop spans 15 amino acids. CDR3 DNA sequence: TGTGCCAGCCAAGATCGTAGCGGGAGAGTTTTCGAGCAGTACTTC. It specifies CASQDRSGRVFEQYF.

This clonotype appeared once. The CDR3 is CSASPSGRETQYF. CDR3 DNA: TGCAGTGCTAGCCCCAGCGGGAGGGAGACCCAGTACTTC. The rearrangement joins TRBV20-1 to TRBJ2-7; 9 bases are shared with TRBD2. Near its end, the DNA agrees better with TRBJ2-5, so the J call may be wrong. Per the germline V gene, CDR1 is DFQATT and CDR2 is SNEGSKA (reference sequence). The CDR3 length is 13 residues.

Notes on this clonotype: A much larger clone lies a single base off, so this may be a read error. This rearrangement joins TRBV29-1 to TRBJ2-3; D possibly matches TRBD1 or TRBD2 (6 bases each). Germline CDR1 SQVTM, CDR2 ANQGSEA. This CDR3 has 14 amino acids. The V end lost 4 bases, the J end lost 5 bases, and 16 bases lay between the germline ends. The CDR3 DNA sequence: TGCAGCGTTGTGGGGGGCGCAGTGGTAGATACGCAGTATTTT. This codes for CSVVGGAVVDTQYF.

This clonotype was seen a single time. The chain joins TRBV2 to TRBJ1-6; a possible D gene is TRBD1 (5 bases). The CDR3 totals 15 residues. The germline CDR1 and CDR2 sequences are SNHLY and FYNNEI. Trimming took off 5 bases at V and 7 bases at J, with 15 bases between the two ends. CDR3 DNA sequence: TGTGCCAGCAGTATTCGGGGCACCAACAATTCACCCCTCCACTTT. This codes for CASSIRGTNNSPLHF.

This clonotype has just a few counts. The chain is built from TRBV6-1 and TRBJ1-1, with D possibly TRBD1 on 6 matching bases. The CDR3 has 14 residues. V was cut by 2 bases and J by 0 bases, with 7 bases left in between. From germline, CDR1 is MNHNS and CDR2 SASEGT. CDR3 coding DNA: TGTGCCAGCAGTGAAAGGGGGATGAACACTGAAGCTTTCTTT. This translates into CASSERGMNTEAFF.

V usage is TRBV28 and J usage is TRBJ2-5; TRBD2 matches at 7 bases. CDR3 length: 15 amino acids. With V trimmed by 10 bases and J by 1 base, 12 bases remained unmatched. CDR1 and CDR2 (germline): MDHEN, SYDVKM. The CDR3 nucleotides are TGTGCCACCGAAGGGGCGGGAGCTGGCCAAGAGACCCAGTACTTC. This translates into CATEGAGAGQETQYF.

The CDR3 DNA is TGTGCCAGCAGTTCTTACCAGGGAATGAACACTGAAGCTTTCTTT. Translation gives CASSSYQGMNTEAFF. This chain joins TRBV27 and TRBJ1-1; D is possibly TRBD1 (5 bases). V was pared by 4 bases and J by 0 bases, with 12 bases between. CDR3 length: 15 amino acids. The germline V gene encodes CDR1 MNHEY and CDR2 SMNVEV (reference sequence).

This clonotype has just a few counts. With a much larger clone just one base away, this may be a read error. The V call is TRBV29-1, the J call TRBJ2-7; perhaps TRBD2 as D (5 bases). The germline V gene has CDR1 SQVTM and CDR2 ANQGSEA. This CDR3 is 11 amino acids long. CDR3 protein: CSGRTDYGQYF. For the CDR3, the DNA is TGCAGCGGCCGGACTGACTACGGGCAGTACTTC.

This clonotype was observed at least ten times. The chain recombines TRBV10-3 with TRBJ2-5; D remains ambiguous. CDR1 ENHRY and CDR2 SYGVKD come from the germline V gene. V gave up 0 bases and J gave up 2 bases, with 7 bases separating them. The CDR3 loop spans 14 amino acids. This CDR3 reads CAISESPIQETQYF. The CDR3 DNA reads as TGTGCCATCAGTGAGTCCCCGATACAAGAGACCCAGTACTTC.

This clonotype came up a few times. The chain recombines TRBV5-5 with TRBJ2-7, with 8 positions matching TRBD1. With V trimmed by 4 bases and J by 2 bases, 5 bases remained unmatched. The CDR3 length is 14 residues. CDR1 and CDR2 from the germline V gene are SGHKS and YYEKEE (reference sequence). CDR3 sequence reads: CASSLLQGAYEQYF. The CDR3 region has the DNA TGTGCCAGCAGCCTTCTACAGGGGGCCTACGAGCAGTACTTC.

The CDR3 coding sequence is TGTGCCACCAGTGCCGTGGGGCGACAGGTCGACACCGGGGAGCTGTTTTTT. It is translated as CATSAVGRQVDTGELFF. The rearrangement uses TRBV24-1 and TRBJ2-2, with D perhaps matching TRBD1 (6 bases). V gave up 5 bases and J gave up 3 bases, with 18 bases separating them. CDR3 length equals 17 residues. Germline loops: CDR1 KGHDR, CDR2 SFDVKD.